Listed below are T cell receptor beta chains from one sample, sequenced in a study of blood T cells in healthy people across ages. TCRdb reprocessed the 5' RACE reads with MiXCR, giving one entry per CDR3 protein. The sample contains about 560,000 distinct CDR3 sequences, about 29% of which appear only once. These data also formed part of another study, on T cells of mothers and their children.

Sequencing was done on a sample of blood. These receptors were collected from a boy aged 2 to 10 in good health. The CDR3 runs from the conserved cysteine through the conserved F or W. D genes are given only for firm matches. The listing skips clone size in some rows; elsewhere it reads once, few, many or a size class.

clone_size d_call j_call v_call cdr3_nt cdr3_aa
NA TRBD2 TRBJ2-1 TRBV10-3 TGTGCCATCAGTGCTCTAGCGGGGGACTACAATGAGCAGTTCTTC CAISALAGDYNEQFF
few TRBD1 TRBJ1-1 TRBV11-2 TGTGCCAGCAGCTCCCTCAGGGGGCGGAAAACTGAAGCTTTCTTT CASSSLRGRKTEAFF
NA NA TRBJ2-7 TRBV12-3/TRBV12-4 TGTGCCAGCAGTTCTGCGCGTTCCTACGAGCAGTACTTC CASSSARSYEQYF
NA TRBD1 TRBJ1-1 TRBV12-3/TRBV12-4 TGTGCCAGCAGTACGGGACAGGGGCCGGGAGCTTTCTTT CASSTGQGPGAFF
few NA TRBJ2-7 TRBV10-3 TGTGCCATCAGTGAGTCTGAGGAGGGCGAGCAGTACTTC CAISESEEGEQYF
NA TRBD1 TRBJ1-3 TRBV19 TGTGCCACCAACAGGGGTCTCTCTGGAAACACCATATATTTT CATNRGLSGNTIYF
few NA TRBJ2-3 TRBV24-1 TGTGCCACCAGTGACTCCCGATCGGGCATACGCCAGTATTTT CATSDSRSGIRQYF
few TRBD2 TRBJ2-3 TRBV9 TGTGCCAGCAGCCCACGGACTAGCGGGGGTCTCACAAATACGCAGTATTTT CASSPRTSGGLTNTQYF
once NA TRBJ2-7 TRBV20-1 TGCAGTGGTCGGCGGGCGGGATCCTACGAGCAGTACTTC CSGRRAGSYEQYF
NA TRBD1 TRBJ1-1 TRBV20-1 TGCAGTGCTAGGGGGGTCTGGAGACAGGGGAGCACTGAAGCTTTCTTT CSARGVWRQGSTEAFF
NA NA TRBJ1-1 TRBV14 TGTGCCAGCAGCCAAGCTCCGGGGAACACTGAAGCTTTCTTT CASSQAPGNTEAFF
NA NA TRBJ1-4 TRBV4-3 TGCGCCAGCAGCCAAGACGTGGATAATGAAAAACTGTTTTTT CASSQDVDNEKLFF
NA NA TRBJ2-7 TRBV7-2 TGTGCCAGCAGCTCCTATATCAGCGGTAACTACGAGCAGTACTTC CASSSYISGNYEQYF
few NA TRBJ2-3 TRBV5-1 TGCGCCAGCAGCTTAGGTAACAGTGGGGCAGATACGGAGTATTTT CASSLGNSGADTEYF
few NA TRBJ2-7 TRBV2 TGTGCCAGCAGATGGAAGGGAAGTTCCTACGAGCAGTACTTC CASRWKGSSYEQYF
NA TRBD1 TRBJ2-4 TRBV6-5 TGTGCCAGCAGTGACTCGGACAGGGGTTTTGACCACATTCAGTACTTC CASSDSDRGFDHIQYF
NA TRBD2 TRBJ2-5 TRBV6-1 TGTGCCAGCAGTGACCGGGGGGGGGCGGAGACCCAGTACTTC CASSDRGGAETQYF
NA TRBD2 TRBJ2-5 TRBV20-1 TGCAGTGCCTATACTAGCGGGGGCCTCCAAGAGACCCAGTACTTC CSAYTSGGLQETQYF
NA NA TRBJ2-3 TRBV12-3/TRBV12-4 TGTGCCAGCAGTTTTGGAGATACGCGGTATTTT CASSFGDTRYF
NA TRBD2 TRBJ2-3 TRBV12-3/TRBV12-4 TGTGCCAGCAGTTTCGCTAGCGGGACTAGCACAGATACGCAGTATTTT CASSFASGTSTDTQYF
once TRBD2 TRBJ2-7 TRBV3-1 TGTGCCAGCAGCCCCCGACTAGCCAAAGGCGAGCAGTACTTC CASSPRLAKGEQYF
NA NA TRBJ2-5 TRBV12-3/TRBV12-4 TGTGCCAGCAGTTTAGACAGTTTGGCGCAGTACTTC CASSLDSLAQYF